This T cell receptor (beta chain) appears in the sequencing data of a study of blood T cell repertoires in COVID-19. Looking at the study overall: The United States, Italy and Spain supplied acute and convalescent COVID-19 samples. T cells, B-cell-depleted T cells, or PBMCs provided the cDNA or gDNA that served as material.

V was cut by 5 bases and J by 2 bases, with 39 bases left in between. The CDR3 has 23 amino acids. The germline V gene encodes CDR1 SGHVS and CDR2 FQNEAQ. This clone occurred once. As processed by the authors: Reference gene primers were amplified, and this amplification served to estimate nucleated cell counts. Repertoires were generated with immunoSEQ multiplex PCR, while TCRdb's copy carries only in-frame clones and drops some. The V and J calls and the clone size are those of that table, but D and trimming were determined from the DNA. Of 55,000 to 70,000 clones listed, roughly 84% are singletons.

The TCR originated in a woman under 30 with acute or convalescent COVID-19. Sequencing used peripheral blood. The rearrangement links TRBV7-8 to TRBJ2-5; D possibly corresponds to TRBD2 (10 bases). The CDR3, as DNA: TGTGCCAGCAGCCTTCGGGGGACAGGGTTTTCTAGCGGGAGTATTTCGAAACAAGAGACCCAGTACTTC. Its translation: CASSLRGTGFSSGSISKQETQYF.